The 25 T cell receptor beta chains below all came from one sample that was sequenced in a study of OX40 agonist ivuxolimab in advanced cancers. Method: immunoSEQ multiplex PCR; TCRdb's copy keeps in-frame clones and lacks some. Counted here are tens of thousands of clones, around 93% occurring once; the ten biggest clones make up 9.5%. Sequenced here: CD4+ or CD8+ T cells sorted from blood, sampled in a trial of the OX40 agonist ivuxolimab. The receptors were sampled from an adult with an advanced solid tumor such as melanoma, head and neck, liver or kidney cancer.

The chain uses TRBV28 and TRBJ1-1, with D maybe TRBD1 (5 bases). This CDR3 is 13 amino acids long. Germline V lookup: CDR1 MDHEN, CDR2 SYDVKM. V lost 6 bases and J 4 bases, leaving 12 bases between the germline ends. The CDR3 here is CASREGLGTEAFF. The CDR3 DNA is TGTGCCAGCAGGGAGGGGCTGGGCACTGAAGCTTTCTTT.

The chain joins TRBV27 to TRBJ2-7; 8 bases map to TRBD2. This CDR3 is 13 amino acids long. Looked up from germline, CDR1 is MNHEY and CDR2 is SMNVEV (reference sequence). V was pared by 8 bases and J by 2 bases, with 5 bases of the junction left unmatched. CDR3: CASGAGEPYEQYF. CDR3 DNA: TGTGCCAGCGGAGCGGGAGAACCCTACGAGCAGTACTTC.

This chain uses TRBV6-1 with TRBJ2-5; 8 bases are a match to TRBD2. The CDR3 length is 15 residues. V was pared by 1 base and J by 4 bases, with 5 bases of the junction left unmatched. Germline V lookup: CDR1 MNHNS, CDR2 SASEGT. The DNA for the CDR3 is TGTGCCAGCAGTGAAGGCCTAGCGGGTTTAGAGACCCAGTACTTC. Translated: CASSEGLAGLETQYF.

The rearrangement uses TRBV28 and TRBJ2-4; D gene unclear. The germline V gene has CDR1 MDHEN and CDR2 SYDVKM. V was trimmed by 2 bases and J by 3 bases, leaving 11 bases between them. The CDR3 is 15 residues long. CDR3 loop: CASSLLLLDKNIQYF. DNA for the CDR3: TGTGCCAGCAGTTTACTGCTCTTGGACAAAAACATTCAGTACTTC.

The chain is built from TRBV5-4 and TRBJ1-2; D is possibly TRBD1 (6 bases). Germline values: CDR1 SGHNT, CDR2 YYREEE (reference sequence). This CDR3 has 15 amino acids. V shed 3 bases and J shed 3 bases, with 15 bases lying between them. CDR3 nucleotide sequence: TGTGCCAGCAGCTCAAAGGGGGGCGCGGACTATGGCTACACCTTC. Translating gives CASSSKGGADYGYTF. The whole variable domain, filled in from reference TRBV5-4 and TRBJ1-2, reads ETGVTQSPTHLIKTRGQQVTLRCSSQSGHNTVSWYQQALGQGPQFIFQYYREEENGRGNFPPRFSGLQFPNYSSELNVNALELDDSALYLCASSSKGGADYGYTFGSGTRLTVV.

The chain couples TRBV4-1 to TRBJ1-6; no clear D. Germline V gene lookup returns CDR1 MGHRA and CDR2 YSYEKL. This CDR3 has 15 amino acids. The germline V and J ends were trimmed by 1 base and 4 bases, with 8 bases remaining between them. The CDR3 DNA follows: TGCGCCAGCAGCCAAGGTCCATCTTATAATTCACCCCTCCACTTT. It is translated as CASSQGPSYNSPLHF.

The chain recombines TRBV9 with TRBJ2-2, with D perhaps given as TRBD1 or TRBD2 (5 bases each). Germline CDR1 and CDR2: SGDLS and YYNGEE. The CDR3 extends over 15 amino acids. Trimming cost V 2 bases and J 3 bases, with 11 bases left between them. CDR3 DNA: TGTGCCAGCAGCGTGTCCGGGACCCACACCGGGGAGCTGTTTTTT. As protein: CASSVSGTHTGELFF.

The chain couples TRBV29-1 to TRBJ2-6; D gene uncertain. This CDR3 region has 13 residues. Germline loops: CDR1 SQVTM, CDR2 ANQGSEA. V was clipped by 6 bases and J by 4 bases, with 10 bases between them. The CDR3 loop is CSVFPGGANVLTF. Written as DNA, the CDR3 is TGCAGCGTATTTCCTGGCGGGGCCAACGTCCTGACTTTC.

This clone appeared once. This chain joins TRBV7-9 and TRBJ1-1, with D possibly matching TRBD1 (5 bases). CDR3 length: 11 residues. Germline V gene sequence: CDR1 SEHNR, CDR2 FQNEAQ (reference sequence). Trimming removed 1 base from V and 10 bases from J, with 7 bases in between. The CDR3 region is CASSLDRRAFF. Here the CDR3 DNA reads TGTGCCAGCAGCTTAGACAGGAGAGCTTTCTTT.

J is TRBJ1-1 and V is TRBV9; possible D gene TRBD1, 5 bases. Germline V CDR1 and CDR2: SGDLS, YYNGEE. The CDR3 contains 15 residues. Trimming cost V 4 bases and J 0 bases, with 13 bases left between them. Here the CDR3 DNA reads TGTGCCAGCAGCCCAAGTGGGGGGATGAACACTGAAGCTTTCTTT. This codes for CASSPSGGMNTEAFF.

The chain is built from TRBV19 and TRBJ2-4; D might be TRBD2 (6 bases). V was shortened by 1 base and J by 8 bases, with 12 bases between the two germline ends. This CDR3 has 14 amino acids. CDR1 LNHDA and CDR2 SQIVND come from the germline V gene (reference sequence). CDR3 in amino acids: CASSIGAGGDIQYF. CDR3 in DNA: TGTGCCAGTAGTATAGGAGCGGGCGGGGACATTCAGTACTTC.

The genes are TRBV6-4 and TRBJ2-2; D unresolved. From germline, CDR1 is MRHNA and CDR2 SNTAGT. V shed 2 bases and J shed 3 bases, with 4 bases lying between them. The CDR3 is 13 residues long. CDR3 nucleotides: TGTGCCAGCAGTGACAGGGACACCGGGGAGCTGTTTTTT. Its translation is CASSDRDTGELFF.

The J gene is TRBJ1-2, the V gene TRBV4-1; D ambiguous. This CDR3 comprises 15 residues. Germline V lookup: CDR1 MGHRA, CDR2 YSYEKL. The ends were cut back, 3 bases at V and 5 bases at J, with 16 bases in the middle. The CDR3 region has the DNA TGCGCCAGCAGCCACGCCCCGGGTCCCGAATATGGCTACACCTTC. Amino acid sequence: CASSHAPGPEYGYTF.

This clone was observed a single time. CDR3 residues: CASSILTSSINYGYTF. DNA of the CDR3: TGTGCCAGTAGTATCCTTACGTCGTCCATTAACTATGGCTACACCTTC. This chain links TRBV19 with TRBJ1-2; D is uncertain. V dropped 3 bases and J dropped 1 base, with 15 bases sitting between them. Germline values: CDR1 LNHDA, CDR2 SQIVND (reference sequence). The CDR3 is 16 residues long.

The rearrangement joins TRBV11-2 to TRBJ1-1, with D uncertain. The CDR3 is made up of 11 amino acids. Trimming took 5 bases from V and 1 from J, leaving 2 bases between them. Germline V gene data show CDR1 as SGHAT and CDR2 as FQNNGV. The CDR3 protein is CASSTNTEAFF. The CDR3 DNA sequence: TGTGCCAGCAGCACGAACACTGAAGCTTTCTTT.

This clone was observed a single time. The chain recombines TRBV6-6 with TRBJ1-5; D may be TRBD1 (6 bases). This CDR3 contains 14 residues. Germline V CDR1 and CDR2: MNHNY, SVGAGI (reference sequence). With 5 bases removed from V and 10 bases from J, the gap between germline ends came to 18 bases. The CDR3 here is CASSGLGAGSPQHF. CDR3 DNA: TGTGCCAGCAGTGGCCTGGGGGCTGGGAGTCCCCAGCATTTT.

This rearrangement joins TRBV11-2 to TRBJ1-2, with D unresolved. The V end lost 5 bases, the J end lost 5 bases, and 9 bases lay between the germline ends. The CDR3 is made up of 12 amino acids. CDR1 SGHAT and CDR2 FQNNGV come from the germline V gene. Here the CDR3 reads CASSRYEYGYTF. The CDR3 DNA sequence: TGTGCCAGCAGCCGATACGAGTATGGCTACACCTTC.

V gene TRBV6-1 combines with J gene TRBJ1-2; D unresolved. The V gene lost 3 bases and the J gene lost 0 bases, with 8 bases spanning the gap. The CDR3 sequence is 14 residues long. The germline gives CDR1 MNHNS, CDR2 SASEGT. CDR3 DNA sequence: TGTGCCAGCAGTGAGAGACCCTCTAACTATGGCTACACCTTC. Translation: CASSERPSNYGYTF.

This rearrangement joins TRBV6-4 to TRBJ1-1, with D uncertain. V lost 5 bases, J lost 0 bases, and 10 bases lay in between. Germline loops: CDR1 MRHNA, CDR2 SNTAGT. This CDR3 region has 14 residues. CDR3 amino acids: CASSLTAMNTEAFF. The CDR3 coding sequence is TGTGCCAGCAGTCTTACGGCGATGAACACTGAAGCTTTCTTT.

The chain couples TRBV5-6 to TRBJ2-7; 7 nucleotides agree with TRBD1. Germline CDR1 reads SGHDT; CDR2 reads YYEEEE. CDR3 size: 14 residues. V lost 1 base, J lost 3 bases, and 4 bases stayed unmatched. The CDR3 here is CASSLRGRIYEQYV. CDR3 bases: TGTGCCAGCAGCTTGAGGGGGCGCATCTACGAGCAGTACGTC.

The table lists this clone with a count of one. CDR3 protein: CASSPRVRLKDRVRNEQFF. CDR3 in DNA: TGTGCCAGCAGTCCGAGGGTCCGTTTAAAGGACAGGGTAAGGAATGAGCAGTTCTTC. The chain is built from TRBV2 and TRBJ2-1; 8 nucleotides align to TRBD1. Trimming removed 5 bases from V and 7 bases from J; junction bases left unmatched: 22. CDR1 is SNHLY and CDR2 is FYNNEI in the germline V gene. This CDR3 spans 19 amino acids.

V is TRBV14 and J is TRBJ2-1; TRBD2 matches 8 bases. The V segment lost 1 base and the J segment 7 bases; nucleotides outside the gene matches: 6. This CDR3 region has 15 residues. Germline loops: CDR1 SGHDN, CDR2 FVKESK. The CDR3 bases are TGTGCCAGCAGCCAAGCGGGAGGGCCGTTGAATGAGCAGTTCTTC. As protein: CASSQAGGPLNEQFF.

The chain combines TRBV7-9 with TRBJ2-1; D possibly corresponds to TRBD2 (7 bases). This CDR3 region has 13 residues. Trimming pared 2 bases from V and 9 bases from J, leaving 11 bases between. Germline CDR1 is SEHNR and CDR2 is FQNEAQ (reference sequence). CDR3 region: CASSLTGGSEQFF. The CDR3, as DNA: TGTGCCAGCAGCTTAACGGGGGGCAGTGAGCAGTTCTTC.

The chain employs TRBV6-6 and TRBJ1-4; D gene unclear. V was trimmed by 4 bases and J by 8 bases, leaving 14 bases between them. Germline loops: CDR1 MNHNY, CDR2 SVGAGI (reference sequence). The CDR3 sequence is 14 residues long. This chain's CDR3 is CASSFSGLGEKLFF. The DNA for the CDR3 is TGTGCCAGCAGTTTCTCGGGTTTGGGAGAAAAACTGTTTTTT.

The V gene is TRBV2, the J gene TRBJ2-1, with a possible D match to TRBD2 (5 bases). Per the germline V gene, CDR1 is SNHLY and CDR2 is FYNNEI. The CDR3 length is 15 residues. V gave up 8 bases and J gave up 8 bases, with 22 bases separating them. The CDR3 region is CASPSRGSAYYEQFF. CDR3 nucleotide sequence: TGTGCCAGCCCCAGTAGAGGGTCGGCTTATTATGAGCAGTTCTTC.